The 27 T cell receptor beta chains reported below all come from one sample, sequenced in a study of T cell responses to AZD1222 COVID-19 vaccine. Sequenced by immunoSEQ multiplex PCR; TCRdb stores in-frame clones only, minus some. The table lists over 150,000 clones, approximately 90% of them singletons. Sample: peripheral blood, taken on day 0 of AZD1222 vaccination. These receptors all stem from an adult in good health.

The rearrangement links TRBV2 to TRBJ1-2, with D maybe TRBD1 (6 bases). The CDR3 runs 14 residues. Germline V gene sequence: CDR1 SNHLY, CDR2 FYNNEI. V gave up 8 bases and J gave up 4 bases, with 17 bases separating them. Written as DNA, the CDR3 is TGTGCCAGCGCCAACCAGGGGCCGGGCTATGGCTACACCTTC. Its protein is CASANQGPGYGYTF.

The V gene is TRBV28, the J gene TRBJ1-4; the D gene is possibly TRBD1 (5 bases). The V gene lost 4 bases and the J gene lost 5 bases, with 14 bases spanning the gap. CDR3 size: 15 residues. The germline CDR1 and CDR2 sequences are MDHEN and SYDVKM. Here the CDR3 reads CASSSTTAYNEKLFF. The CDR3 bases are TGTGCCAGCAGTTCCACGACAGCCTACAATGAAAAACTGTTTTTT.

V usage is TRBV2 and J usage is TRBJ1-4; maybe TRBD1 (5 bases). With 4 bases removed from V and 5 bases from J, the gap between germline ends came to 11 bases. This CDR3 is 14 amino acids long. Per germline, CDR1 SNHLY and CDR2 FYNNEI. As DNA, the CDR3 is TGTGCCAGCAGTGGCGGAAGGGGAAATGAAAAACTGTTTTTT. This translates into CASSGGRGNEKLFF.

The chain couples TRBV7-2 to TRBJ1-2, with D possibly being TRBD1 (6 bases). CDR1 is SGHTA and CDR2 is FQGNSA in the germline V gene. V lost 11 bases, J lost 0 bases, and 13 bases lay in between. This CDR3 spans 13 amino acids. CDR3 sequence (DNA): TGTGCCTCGAAAGGGGGGTCTAACTATGGCTACACCTTC. As protein: CASKGGSNYGYTF.

J is TRBJ2-1 and V is TRBV15; 9 bases are a match to TRBD1. This CDR3 has 17 residues. V trimming: 4 bases; J trimming: 2 bases; junction bases outside the gene matches: 9. Per the germline V gene, CDR1 is LNHNV and CDR2 is YYDKDF (reference sequence). This CDR3 is CATSTLLGTGTYNEQFF. DNA for the CDR3: TGTGCCACCAGCACTCTCCTGGGGACAGGGACCTACAATGAGCAGTTCTTC.

V usage is TRBV3-1 (or the pseudogene TRBV3-2) and J usage is TRBJ2-4, with D possibly being TRBD1 (6 bases). CDR3 size: 17 residues. Germline CDR1 reads LGHDT; CDR2 reads YNNKEL (reference sequence). V lost 1 base and J lost 3, with 16 bases in between. The CDR3 nucleotides read TGTGCCAGCAGCCAAGCGGGCAGGGGAAGATACAAAAACATTCAGTACTTC. This codes for CASSQAGRGRYKNIQYF.

V is TRBV28 and J is TRBJ1-4; D not certain. The germline V and J ends were trimmed by 6 bases and 8 bases, with 13 bases remaining between them. The germline gives CDR1 MDHEN, CDR2 SYDVKM. CDR3 size: 13 residues. The CDR3 reads CASRTRVEEKLFF. CDR3 DNA sequence: TGTGCCAGCAGGACAAGGGTTGAGGAAAAACTGTTTTTT.

J is TRBJ2-7 and V is TRBV6-5; perhaps D is TRBD1 or TRBD2 (5 bases each). Deletions cut 7 bases from V and 8 bases from J, with 15 bases between. This CDR3 spans 12 amino acids. Germline V gives CDR1 MNHEY, CDR2 SVGAGI. CDR3: CASNLLGTQQYF. As DNA, the CDR3 is TGTGCCAGCAATTTACTCGGGACGCAGCAGTACTTC.

This chain uses TRBV5-1 with TRBJ1-2; perhaps TRBD1 as D (6 bases). The V gene's germline CDR1 is SGHRS and CDR2 YFSETQ. The CDR3 extends over 13 amino acids. Trimming removed 4 bases at V and 4 bases at J, with 11 bases between. The CDR3 DNA reads TGCGCCAGCAGCGACGACAGGCTCTATGGCTACACCTTC. As protein: CASSDDRLYGYTF.

This clone occurred a few times. The chain couples TRBV7-2 to TRBJ1-5; the D gene is possibly TRBD1 (5 bases). Trimming shortened V by 1 base and J by 6 bases, and 13 bases separated the two germline ends. This CDR3 is built from 15 residues. The V gene's germline CDR1 is SGHTA and CDR2 FQGNSA. The CDR3: CASSLVRGVGQPQHF. CDR3 DNA: TGTGCCAGCAGCTTAGTTAGAGGGGTTGGTCAGCCCCAGCATTTT.

In the case of this clone: This specimen includes other DNA sequences encoding the same CDR3. The V and J genes are TRBV14 and TRBJ1-2, with TRBD1 matching 11 bases. This CDR3 has 15 amino acids. Germline loops: CDR1 SGHDN, CDR2 FVKESK. Trimming took 1 base from V and 4 from J; bases not matched to a gene: 2. CDR3 coding DNA: TGTGCCAGCAGCCAAGCAGGGACAGGGGGCTATGGCTACACCTTC. It translates to CASSQAGTGGYGYTF.

The V and J genes are TRBV7-9 and TRBJ1-6; a weak D match, TRBD1 (5 bases). The germline V gene encodes CDR1 SEHNR and CDR2 FQNEAQ (reference sequence). The CDR3 totals 13 residues. V was trimmed by 5 bases and J by 11 bases, leaving 13 bases between them. In nucleotides, the CDR3 is TGTGCCAGCAGCCTCGTGGACACTACACCCCTCCACTTT. It codes for CASSLVDTTPLHF.

The V gene is TRBV28, the J gene TRBJ2-3; D is uncertain. CDR1 is MDHEN and CDR2 is SYDVKM in the germline V gene. This CDR3 is 13 amino acids long. V lost 5 bases, J lost 0 bases, and 6 bases lay in between. DNA of the CDR3: TGTGCCAGCAGTACAACAAGCACAGATACGCAGTATTTT. It yields the protein CASSTTSTDTQYF.

The chain employs TRBV2 and TRBJ2-7; D perhaps matches TRBD2 (6 bases). CDR1 and CDR2 (germline): SNHLY, FYNNEI. The CDR3 runs to 15 residues. The ends were cut back, 3 bases at V and 5 bases at J, with 17 bases in the middle. The CDR3 reads CASSENVGGGHEQYF. Written as DNA, the CDR3 is TGTGCCAGCAGTGAGAACGTGGGGGGAGGCCACGAGCAGTACTTC. The entire variable domain, with the rest obtained from reference TRBV2 and TRBJ2-7, is as follows: EPEVTQTPSHQVTQMGQEVILRCVPISNHLYFYWYRQILGQKVEFLVSFYNNEISEKSEIFDDQFSVERPDGSNFTLKIRSTKLEDSAMYFCASSENVGGGHEQYFGPGTRLTVT.

This rearrangement joins TRBV6-5 to TRBJ1-5; D unresolved. The CDR3 has 15 amino acids. CDR1 is MNHEY, CDR2 SVGAGI, per germline. The V gene lost 5 bases and the J gene lost 6 bases, with 17 bases spanning the gap. The CDR3 protein is CASSPLFSVGQPQHF. Written as DNA, the CDR3 is TGTGCCAGCAGTCCACTTTTCAGCGTGGGTCAGCCCCAGCATTTT.

The chain is built from TRBV5-4 and TRBJ1-1; D is undetermined. Germline CDR1 reads SGHNT; CDR2 reads YYREEE (reference sequence). The CDR3 has 15 amino acids. V was shortened by 0 bases and J by 4 bases, with 13 bases between the two germline ends. In DNA form, the CDR3 reads TGTGCCAGCAGCTTGGGGCGGGCAGCTCTCACTGAAGCTTTCTTT. This sequence encodes CASSLGRAALTEAFF.

The chain carries TRBV6-2 or TRBV6-3 and TRBJ1-5, with D unresolved. CDR1 and CDR2 from the germline V gene are MNHEY and SVGEGT. This CDR3 is 16 amino acids long. V was cut by 0 bases and J by 0 bases, with 9 bases left in between. The CDR3 DNA follows: TGTGCCAGCAGTTACTCGAGGCCGTATAGCAATCAGCCCCAGCATTTT. Amino acids: CASSYSRPYSNQPQHF.

The CDR3 is CASSLVRGMAYEQYF. In DNA, the CDR3 is TGTGCCAGCAGCTTAGTGCGGGGAATGGCCTACGAGCAGTACTTC. This sequence joins TRBV11-3 and TRBJ2-7, with a possible D match to TRBD2 (6 bases). The CDR3 loop spans 15 amino acids. The V end was cut by 1 base, the J end by 2 bases, with 12 bases between. Germline CDR1 SGHNT, CDR2 YENEEA.

V usage is TRBV15 and J usage is TRBJ2-7; TRBD1 or TRBD2 may be the D gene (6 bases each). The CDR3 runs to 17 residues. Trimming removed 0 bases at V and 3 bases at J, with 18 bases between. Germline V gene lookup returns CDR1 LNHNV and CDR2 YYDKDF (reference sequence). CDR3 in amino acids: CATSRDRGAGLSYEQYF. The CDR3, as DNA: TGTGCCACCAGCAGAGATAGGGGGGCAGGTCTGAGCTACGAGCAGTACTTC.

V and J are TRBV6-5 and TRBJ1-5; D is unresolved. Germline-derived CDR1 and CDR2 are MNHEY and SVGAGI. V lost 2 bases, J lost 0 bases, and 2 bases lay in between. The CDR3 spans 13 residues. The CDR3: CASSYDSNQPQHF. For the CDR3, the DNA is TGTGCCAGCAGTTACGATAGCAATCAGCCCCAGCATTTT.

The chain joins TRBV5-6 to TRBJ2-1, with TRBD1 identical over 7 bases. This CDR3 region has 16 residues. Germline CDR1 is SGHDT and CDR2 is YYEEEE. The junction had 7 bases not matched to a gene; V was cut back by 2 bases and J by 2 bases. CDR3 residues: CASSFPRGMAYNEQFF. Written as DNA, the CDR3 is TGTGCCAGCAGCTTTCCCAGGGGGATGGCCTACAATGAGCAGTTCTTC.

This clone was detected once. This chain connects TRBV7-6 to TRBJ1-6, with 7 bases that match TRBD1. In germline, CDR1 is SGHVS, CDR2 FNYEAQ. CDR3 length: 14 amino acids. J gave up 4 bases and V 5 bases, and 2 bases lay outside the gene matches. For the CDR3, the DNA is TGTGCCAGCAGCCAGACAGGGTATAATTCACCCCTCCACTTT. It yields the protein CASSQTGYNSPLHF.

Note on this clone: An end of the junction does not agree with germline; a read error may underlie this. The chain carries TRBV18 and TRBJ1-4; tentatively, D is TRBD1 (5 bases). Germline CDR1 reads KGHSH; CDR2 reads LQKENI. The CDR3 length is 15 residues. CDR3 coding DNA: TGTGCCAGCTCCCCACTCCCGGCAGGGAATGAAAAACTGTTTTTT. This sequence encodes CASSPLPAGNEKLFF. Looking up the rest from reference TRBV18 and TRBJ1-4 gives the full variable domain: NAGVMQNPRHLVRRRGQEARLRCSPMKGHSHVYWYRQLPEEGLKFMVYLQKENIIDESGMPKERFSAEFPKEGPSILRIQQVVRGDSAAYFCASSPLPAGNEKLFFGSGTQLSVL.

The chain uses TRBV15 and TRBJ2-7; D is uncertain. The CDR3 contains 14 residues. Per germline, CDR1 LNHNV and CDR2 YYDKDF (reference sequence). Trimming removed 3 bases at V and 6 bases at J, with 15 bases between. The CDR3 nucleotides read TGTGCCACCAGCAGTCCATCTCAACTCAGCGAGCAGTACTTC. It encodes CATSSPSQLSEQYF.

The chain recombines TRBV27 with TRBJ2-5; 8 bases line up with TRBD2. The junction had 6 bases not matched to a gene; V was cut back by 11 bases and J by 7 bases. CDR3 length: 11 amino acids. Germline assignment: CDR1 MNHEY and CDR2 SMNVEV (reference sequence). This chain's CDR3 is CAPGGGGTQYF. DNA for the CDR3: TGTGCCCCGGGGGGGGGTGGGACCCAGTACTTC.

CDR3 sequence reads: CASSIGQGGGSSGANVLTF. The CDR3 DNA reads as TGCGCCAGCAGCATCGGACAGGGAGGGGGCAGCTCTGGGGCCAACGTCCTGACTTTC. The chain joins TRBV5-1 to TRBJ2-6, with D possibly TRBD1 on 8 matching bases. V gave up 4 bases and J gave up 0 bases, with 20 bases separating them. CDR3 size: 19 residues. Germline assignment: CDR1 SGHRS and CDR2 YFSETQ.

The chain uses TRBV6-1 and TRBJ1-4; D unclear. CDR1 and CDR2 (germline): MNHNS, SASEGT. CDR3 length equals 14 residues. Between the trimmed V and J ends, which lost 3 bases and 5 bases, there was a span of 10 bases. CDR3 bases: TGTGCCAGCAGTGATAGGTGGCGCAATGAAAAACTGTTTTTT. Translating gives CASSDRWRNEKLFF.